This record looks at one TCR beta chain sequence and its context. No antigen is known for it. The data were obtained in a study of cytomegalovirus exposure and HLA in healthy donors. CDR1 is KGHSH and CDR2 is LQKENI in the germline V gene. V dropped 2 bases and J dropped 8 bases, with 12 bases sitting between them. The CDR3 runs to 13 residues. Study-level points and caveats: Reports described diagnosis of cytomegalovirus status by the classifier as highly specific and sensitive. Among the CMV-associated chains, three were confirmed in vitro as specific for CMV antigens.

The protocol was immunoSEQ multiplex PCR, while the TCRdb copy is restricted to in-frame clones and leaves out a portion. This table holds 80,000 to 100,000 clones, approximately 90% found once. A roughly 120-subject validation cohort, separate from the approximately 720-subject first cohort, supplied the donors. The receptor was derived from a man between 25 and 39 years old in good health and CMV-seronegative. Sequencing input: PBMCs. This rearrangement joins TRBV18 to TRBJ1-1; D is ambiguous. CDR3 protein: CASSPGGGQEAFF. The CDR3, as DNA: TGTGCCAGCTCACCAGGAGGAGGGCAAGAAGCTTTCTTT.